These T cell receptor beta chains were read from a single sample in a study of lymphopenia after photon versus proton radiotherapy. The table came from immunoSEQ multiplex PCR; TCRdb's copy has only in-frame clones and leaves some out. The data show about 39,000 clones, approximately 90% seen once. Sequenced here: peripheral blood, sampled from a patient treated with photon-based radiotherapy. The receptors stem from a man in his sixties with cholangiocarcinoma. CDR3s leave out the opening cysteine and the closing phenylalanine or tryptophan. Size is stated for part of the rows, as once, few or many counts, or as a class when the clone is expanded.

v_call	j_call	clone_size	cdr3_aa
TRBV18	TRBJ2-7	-	ASRELAGDEQY
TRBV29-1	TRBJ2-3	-	SVGQGATDTQY
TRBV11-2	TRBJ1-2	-	ASSVDRTNYGYT
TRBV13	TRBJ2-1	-	ASSLPGGHEQF
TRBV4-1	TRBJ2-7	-	ASSQAGTGYEQY
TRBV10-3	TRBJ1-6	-	AISVTQGADSPLH
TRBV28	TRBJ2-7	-	ASSLDYEQY
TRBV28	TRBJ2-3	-	ASSPDGYTDTQY
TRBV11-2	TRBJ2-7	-	ASSLGGQGEQY
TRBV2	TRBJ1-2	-	ASSEIRGTGADGYT
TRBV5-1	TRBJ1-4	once	ASSLGEPNEKLF
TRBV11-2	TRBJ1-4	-	ASSLGVDGEKLF
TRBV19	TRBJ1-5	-	ASSLYGSQNPYQPQH
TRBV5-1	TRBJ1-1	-	ATKWGLNTEAF
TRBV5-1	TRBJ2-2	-	ASSPEQTSIFGELF
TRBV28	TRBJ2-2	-	ASSLSTGELF
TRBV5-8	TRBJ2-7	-	ASSLPDYRSYEQY
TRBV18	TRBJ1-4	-	ASSPRTGEATNEKLF
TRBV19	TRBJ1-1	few	ASSPRGGSNTEAF
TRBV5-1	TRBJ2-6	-	ASSLGAGANVLT
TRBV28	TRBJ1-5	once	ASSSSGSGGVDQPQH
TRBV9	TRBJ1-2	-	ASSQTGNYGYT
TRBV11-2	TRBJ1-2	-	ASTLSGNPEGGYT
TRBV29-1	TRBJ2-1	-	SVGGRGGFFHEQF
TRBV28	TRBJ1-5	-	ASGRADQPQH
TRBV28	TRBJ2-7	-	ASSPRWTSSYEQY
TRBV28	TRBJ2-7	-	ASSAAGSYEQY
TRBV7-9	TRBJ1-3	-	ASLVAGTDTIY
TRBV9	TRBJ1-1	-	ASSVEVGTEAF
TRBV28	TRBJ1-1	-	ASSRPGTGMNTEAF
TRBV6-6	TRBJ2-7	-	ASSRTSGGAIVEQY
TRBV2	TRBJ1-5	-	ASSDGAGENQPQH
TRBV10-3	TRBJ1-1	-	AISEFGGLNTEAF
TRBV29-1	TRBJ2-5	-	SVETPGTSVHTSQETQY
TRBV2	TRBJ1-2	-	ASSESFLTANYGYT
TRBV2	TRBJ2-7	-	ASKRVGTGLYEQY
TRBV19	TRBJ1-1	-	ASAQNMNTEAF
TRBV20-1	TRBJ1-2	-	SAREGHGYT
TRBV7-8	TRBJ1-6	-	ASSWTASSYNSPLH
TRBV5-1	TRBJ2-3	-	ASSSNRRDTQY
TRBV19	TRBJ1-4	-	ASGGATNEKLF
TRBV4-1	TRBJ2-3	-	ASSQDFSLAGTDTQY
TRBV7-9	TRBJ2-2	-	ASSFPAGGPNTGELF
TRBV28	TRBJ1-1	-	ASFGQPNTEAF
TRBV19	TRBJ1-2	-	ASNTLGEFYGYT
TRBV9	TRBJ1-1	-	ASSLLLDRNTEAF
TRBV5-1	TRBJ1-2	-	ASSLEGRTRSYGYT
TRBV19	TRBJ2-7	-	ASSQSLAYEQY
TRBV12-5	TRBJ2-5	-	ASGLTYRGRDQETQY
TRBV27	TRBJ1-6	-	ASSSAGGSPLH
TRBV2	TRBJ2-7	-	ASSEVGLLYEQY
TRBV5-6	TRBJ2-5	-	ASSTRTGGVETQY
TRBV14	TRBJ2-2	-	ASSQKRGQGATGELF